These T cell receptor beta chains were read from a single sample in a study of T cell changes during pregnancy in multiple sclerosis. TCRdb's table, derived via immunoSEQ multiplex PCR, lists solely in-frame clones and lacks some. The data contain about 120,000 clones, 85% to 95% of them singletons. The material was peripheral blood, obtained before pregnancy. These receptor sequences come from a female donor with multiple sclerosis, enrolled in a pregnancy study. Each CDR3 is given with its conserved first and last residue. Each record gives: clone size, D gene, J gene, V gene, CDR3 protein, CDR3 DNA. The D gene is left open where the match is weak. Size values are once, few and many counts, or a class for expanded clones, and some rows have none.

clone size: NA; D gene: TRBD1; J gene: TRBJ1-5; V gene: TRBV27; CDR3 protein: CASSQTGVLQPQHF; CDR3 DNA: TGTGCCAGCAGTCAGACAGGGGTCCTTCAGCCCCAGCATTTT
clone size: NA; D gene: NA; J gene: TRBJ1-2; V gene: TRBV7-9; CDR3 protein: CASSLMGASRGYTF; CDR3 DNA: TGTGCCAGCAGCTTAATGGGGGCTTCGCGGGGCTACACCTTC
clone size: NA; D gene: NA; J gene: TRBJ1-2; V gene: TRBV5-4; CDR3 protein: CASSLAQGGGYTF; CDR3 DNA: TGTGCCAGCAGCTTGGCACAGGGTGGTGGCTACACCTTC
clone size: NA; D gene: NA; J gene: TRBJ1-5; V gene: TRBV6-5; CDR3 protein: CASSRAGNQPQHF; CDR3 DNA: TGTGCCAGCAGTAGGGCGGGGAATCAGCCCCAGCATTTT
clone size: once; D gene: NA; J gene: TRBJ1-2; V gene: TRBV9; CDR3 protein: CASSTLAYGYTF; CDR3 DNA: TGTGCCAGCAGCACACTAGCTTATGGCTACACCTTC
clone size: once; D gene: TRBD1; J gene: TRBJ2-7; V gene: TRBV2; CDR3 protein: CASSEAANRGIYEQYF; CDR3 DNA: TGTGCCAGCAGTGAAGCCGCGAACAGGGGGATTTACGAGCAGTACTTC
clone size: NA; D gene: NA; J gene: TRBJ1-5; V gene: TRBV7-6; CDR3 protein: CASSLEPGRAQPQHF; CDR3 DNA: TGTGCCAGCAGTCTTGAACCGGGGAGGGCTCAGCCCCAGCATTTT
clone size: NA; D gene: NA; J gene: TRBJ2-7; V gene: TRBV2; CDR3 protein: CASRTDFGYEQYF; CDR3 DNA: TGTGCCAGCAGGACGGACTTTGGCTACGAGCAGTACTTC
clone size: NA; D gene: NA; J gene: TRBJ2-7; V gene: TRBV27; CDR3 protein: CASSNGFLDEQYF; CDR3 DNA: TGTGCCAGCAGCAACGGGTTTTTGGACGAGCAGTACTTC
clone size: NA; D gene: TRBD1; J gene: TRBJ1-2; V gene: TRBV19; CDR3 protein: CASSGQGNYGYTF; CDR3 DNA: TGTGCCAGTAGTGGACAGGGGAACTATGGCTACACCTTC
clone size: NA; D gene: TRBD2; J gene: TRBJ2-2; V gene: TRBV10-3; CDR3 protein: CASQSGGGGATGELFF; CDR3 DNA: TGTGCCTCCCAGAGCGGGGGGGGCGGAGCGACCGGGGAGCTGTTTTTT
clone size: NA; D gene: TRBD1; J gene: TRBJ2-5; V gene: TRBV6-5; CDR3 protein: CASSYSGTGGGETQYF; CDR3 DNA: TGTGCCAGCAGTTACTCGGGGACAGGGGGTGGAGAGACCCAGTACTTC
clone size: NA; D gene: NA; J gene: TRBJ2-3; V gene: TRBV4-1; CDR3 protein: CASSFTDIYTDTQYF; CDR3 DNA: TGCGCCAGCAGCTTTACTGATATATACACAGATACGCAGTATTTT
clone size: NA; D gene: NA; J gene: TRBJ1-1; V gene: TRBV19; CDR3 protein: CASQTWGHKSNTEAFF; CDR3 DNA: TGTGCCAGCCAGACCTGGGGGCACAAGTCGAACACTGAAGCTTTCTTT
clone size: once; D gene: TRBD1; J gene: TRBJ1-2; V gene: TRBV2; CDR3 protein: CASSITGGAHYGYTF; CDR3 DNA: TGTGCCAGCAGTATTACAGGGGGCGCACACTATGGCTACACCTTC
clone size: once; D gene: NA; J gene: TRBJ1-1; V gene: TRBV25-1; CDR3 protein: CASSRGTEAFF; CDR3 DNA: TGTGCCAGCAGTAGGGGGACTGAAGCTTTCTTT
clone size: NA; D gene: NA; J gene: TRBJ2-2; V gene: TRBV5-1; CDR3 protein: CASSLDIGELFF; CDR3 DNA: TGCGCCAGCAGCTTAGACATCGGGGAGCTGTTTTTT
clone size: NA; D gene: TRBD1; J gene: TRBJ1-2; V gene: TRBV9; CDR3 protein: CASSEGQGRRGYTF; CDR3 DNA: TGTGCCAGCAGCGAGGGACAGGGAAGACGTGGCTACACCTTC
clone size: NA; D gene: NA; J gene: TRBJ2-3; V gene: TRBV27; CDR3 protein: CASSFQGLDTQYF; CDR3 DNA: TGTGCCAGCAGTTTTCAGGGGTTAGATACGCAGTATTTT
clone size: NA; D gene: TRBD1; J gene: TRBJ1-1; V gene: TRBV5-8; CDR3 protein: CASRHRGPREAFF; CDR3 DNA: TGTGCCAGTCGTCACAGGGGCCCTCGTGAAGCTTTCTTT
clone size: NA; D gene: TRBD1; J gene: TRBJ1-5; V gene: TRBV7-2; CDR3 protein: CASSLGTGLVGPQHF; CDR3 DNA: TGTGCCAGCAGCCTCGGGACAGGTCTCGTGGGGCCCCAGCATTTT
clone size: NA; D gene: NA; J gene: TRBJ1-1; V gene: TRBV7-9; CDR3 protein: CASSPHFRTVNTEAFF; CDR3 DNA: TGTGCCAGCAGCCCACACTTCCGGACAGTGAACACTGAAGCTTTCTTT
clone size: NA; D gene: TRBD2; J gene: TRBJ2-3; V gene: TRBV6-1; CDR3 protein: CASSERPSSGRADTQYF; CDR3 DNA: TGTGCCAGCAGTGAACGGCCTTCTAGCGGGAGGGCAGATACGCAGTATTTT